One and the same sample provided the 10 T cell receptor beta chains below, sequenced in a study of Tregs in tolerant kidney transplant recipients. Their antigens are not known. The data were produced by immunoSEQ multiplex PCR, yet TCRdb's version contains in-frame clones alone and is incomplete. The sample holds over 2,000 clones. After 6 days with irradiated graft donor PBMCs, CFSE-labeled recipient PBMCs were FACS-sorted. The starting material was CD8+ T cells from blood cultured with allogeneic cells, obtained before the transplant. Receptor source: a human patient who received a combined kidney and bone marrow transplant.

Notes on this clone: The DNA ends 3 residues before the CDR3 does, and the rest of the CDR3 is filled in from the germline J gene. V usage is TRBV28 and J usage is TRBJ1-5, with a weak D call TRBD1 (5 bases). The V end lost 7 bases, the J end lost 6 bases, and 19 bases lay between the germline ends. The CDR3 spans 15 residues. The germline gives CDR1 MDHEN, CDR2 SYDVKM. The CDR3 bases that were read are TGTGCCAGCACGGCGGTGGGGCTTAAGCCTCAGCCC. Protein sequence: CASTAVGLKPQP. The full CDR3 reads CASTAVGLKPQPQHF.

This clone is medium-sized by frequency. With the read ending 3 residues before the CDR3 end, the germline J gene is used to fill in that end. The chain combines TRBV19 with TRBJ2-7; no firm D call. CDR3 length equals 13 residues. V lost 5 bases and J 2 bases, leaving 10 bases between the germline ends. In germline, CDR1 is LNHDA, CDR2 SQIVND (reference sequence). The sequenced CDR3 bases are TGTGCCAGTAGTGCAGGATCTACCTACGAG. It specifies CASSAGSTYE. From start to end, the CDR3 is CASSAGSTYEQYF.

Considering frequency, this clone is medium-sized. The read ends 3 residues before the CDR3 terminus; that terminus is restored from the germline J gene. This chain links TRBV18 with TRBJ2-5; maybe TRBD1 (6 bases). The CDR3 runs to 15 residues. Germline assignment: CDR1 KGHSH and CDR2 LQKENI. V dropped 3 bases and J dropped 2 bases, with 13 bases sitting between them. CDR3 DNA (partial): TGTGCCAGCTCACCTCAGTTTGGGACACAAGAGACC. Translating gives CASSPQFGTQET. The CDR3 in full is CASSPQFGTQETQYF.

A note on this clone: The read finishes 3 residues shy of the CDR3 end, and the germline J gene is used to complete it. The V call is TRBV15, the J call TRBJ1-2, with TRBD1 identical over 11 bases. The J segment lost 3 bases and the V segment lost 5 bases, leaving 11 bases of the junction unmatched. The CDR3 spans 17 residues. In germline, CDR1 is LNHNV, CDR2 YYDKDF (reference sequence). The DNA read from the CDR3 is TGTGCCACCAGCTCCAGGGCCCCGGGACAGGGGGACTATGGC. Its protein product is CATSSRAPGQGDYG. The full CDR3 is CATSSRAPGQGDYGYTF.

This clone registers large by frequency. The DNA ends 3 residues before the CDR3 does, and the rest of the CDR3 is filled in from the germline J gene. The chain couples TRBV6-2 or TRBV6-3 to TRBJ1-1; TRBD1 matches 9 bases. CDR1 and CDR2 from the germline V gene are MNHEY and SVGEGT. V was clipped by 7 bases and J by 5 bases; unmatched bases: 8. The CDR3 sequence is 14 residues long. The covered CDR3 bases are TGTGCCAGCATCCTCGCACAGGGGGCGACTGAA. Protein product: CASILAQGATE. The entire CDR3 sequence reads CASILAQGATEAFF.

With regard to this clone: The read terminates 3 residues ahead of where the CDR3 ends, so the germline J gene completes it. The chain joins TRBV7-7 to TRBJ2-7; 9 nucleotides match TRBD2. Germline CDR1 and CDR2: SSHAT and FNYEAQ (reference sequence). V shed 1 base, J shed 6 bases, and the junction held 7 bases outside the gene matches. CDR3 length equals 15 residues. CDR3 loop: CASSLGASGDREQYF. The sequenced CDR3 bases are TGTGCCAGCAGCTTAGGGGCTAGCGGGGACCGCGAG. Using reference TRBV7-7 and TRBJ2-7 for the parts outside the CDR3, the full variable domain is GAGVSQSPRYKVTKRGQDVTLRCDPISSHATLYWYQQALGQGPEFLTYFNYEAQPDKSGLPSDRFSAERPEGSISTLTIQRTEQRDSAMYRCASSLGASGDREQYFGPGTRLTVT.

Note on this clone: Sequencing ends 3 residues short of the CDR3 end; the germline J gene provides the rest. The chain recombines TRBV7-2 with TRBJ2-7; D possibly corresponds to TRBD2 (5 bases). The CDR3 extends over 13 amino acids. CDR1 and CDR2 from the germline V gene are SGHTA and FQGNSA. V gave up 2 bases and J gave up 6 bases, with 11 bases separating them. The covered CDR3 bases are TGTGCCAGCAGCTTATTCCCAAGCGGCGAG. This encodes CASSLFPSGE. The CDR3 reads in full as CASSLFPSGEQYF.

Regarding this clone: Read coverage stops 3 residues before the CDR3 terminus; the germline J gene supplies the remainder. The gene calls are TRBV7-6 and TRBJ2-3; the D gene could be TRBD1 or TRBD2 (5 bases each). The length of the CDR3 is 16 residues. In germline, CDR1 is SGHVS, CDR2 FNYEAQ. Trimming cost V 5 bases and J 6 bases, with 21 bases left between them. The CDR3 sequence: CASSAQGVSLYDTQYF. The CDR3 DNA, read in part, is TGTGCCAGCAGCGCCCAGGGAGTTTCTTTATACGATACG.

This clone is medium-sized by frequency. The sequenced fragment ends 3 residues before the CDR3 boundary, so the rest is inferred from the germline J gene. This chain uses TRBV2 with TRBJ2-2; 9 bases are a match to TRBD2. The germline CDR1 and CDR2 sequences are SNHLY and FYNNEI. V was clipped by 0 bases and J by 0 bases; unmatched bases: 5. The CDR3 is 18 amino acids. The CDR3 DNA, read in part, is TGTGCCAGCAGTGAAGCCGGGGAGCGGGGGGCGAACACCGGGGAG. Protein product: CASSEAGERGANTGE. The complete CDR3 sequence is CASSEAGERGANTGELFF.

Considering frequency, this clone is medium-sized. The read ends 3 residues shy of where the CDR3 ends; the end is completed using the germline J gene. The chain combines TRBV29-1 with TRBJ2-7, with a weak D call TRBD2 (6 bases). The germline V gene has CDR1 SQVTM and CDR2 ANQGSEA. The CDR3 contains 14 residues. V lost 3 bases, J lost 2 bases, and 14 bases lay in between. Partial CDR3 DNA: TGCAGCGTTGAGTCAGGAGGGCCCCCCTACGAG. Protein sequence: CSVESGGPPYE. In full, the CDR3 reads CSVESGGPPYEQYF.